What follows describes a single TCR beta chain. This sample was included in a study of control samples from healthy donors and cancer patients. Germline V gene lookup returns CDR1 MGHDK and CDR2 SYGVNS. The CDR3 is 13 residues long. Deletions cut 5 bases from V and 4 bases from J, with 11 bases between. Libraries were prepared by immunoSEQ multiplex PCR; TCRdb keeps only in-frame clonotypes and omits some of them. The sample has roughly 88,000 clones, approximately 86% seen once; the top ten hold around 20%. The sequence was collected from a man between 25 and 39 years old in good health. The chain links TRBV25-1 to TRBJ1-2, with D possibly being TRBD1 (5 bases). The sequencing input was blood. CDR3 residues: CASSRGESYGYTF. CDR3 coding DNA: TGTGCCAGCAGTCGGGGGGAGAGCTATGGCTACACCTTC.